This TCR beta chain is from a study of glioma-infiltrating T cells after dendritic cell vaccination. Study overall: Patients had newly diagnosed or recurrent glioblastoma and received dendritic cell vaccines.

This CDR3 is 12 amino acids long. Trimming stripped 9 bases from V and 8 bases from J, with 16 bases between. CDR1 and CDR2 (germline): WNHNN, SYGVQD (reference sequence). The primer mix had 60 V beta and 13 J beta primers. Repertoires were generated with immunoSEQ multiplex PCR, while TCRdb's copy carries only in-frame clones and drops some. The top ten clones hold approximately 8.5% of a sample with 60,000 to 70,000 clones, more than 75% of them seen once. The material was blood, obtained before dendritic cell vaccination. This chain uses TRBV10-1 with TRBJ1-1; D is perhaps TRBD1 (6 bases). This receptor was obtained from a human donor with glioblastoma. CDR3 bases: TGCGCCAGTACCTCCCCCACAGGGGAAGCTTTCTTT. This gives the protein CASTSPTGEAFF.